The rows below give T cell receptor beta chains drawn from one sample of a study of blood T cell repertoires in COVID-19. TCRdb's table, derived via immunoSEQ multiplex PCR, lists solely in-frame clones and lacks some. The table lists approximately 55,000 clones, about 80% of them singletons, with approximately 20% in the top ten. Material for sequencing was peripheral blood. Receptors originate from a man aged 25 to 40 with COVID-19, enrolled during active disease. The CDR3 runs from the conserved cysteine through the conserved F or W. D genes are given only for firm matches. Size values are once, few and many counts, or a class for expanded clones, and some rows have none.

j_gene	abundance	v_gene	d_gene	CDR3aa	CDR3nt
TRBJ1-2	.	TRBV6-5	TRBD1	CASSYAGTGGHGYTF	TGTGCCAGCAGTTACGCCGGGACAGGGGGCCACGGCTACACCTTC
TRBJ2-1	.	TRBV4-1	TRBD2	CASSQDDAGGPIEQFF	TGCGCCAGCAGCCAAGATGACGCGGGAGGGCCTATTGAGCAGTTCTTC
TRBJ2-1	.	TRBV13	TRBD2	CASSLSGLAGDEQFF	TGTGCCAGCAGCTTATCAGGACTAGCGGGAGATGAGCAGTTCTTC
TRBJ2-3	.	TRBV11-2	TRBD1	CASSKNDRDGDTQYF	TGTGCCAGCAGCAAGAACGACAGGGATGGAGATACGCAGTATTTT
TRBJ2-1	.	TRBV4-1	.	CASSSRSGYNEQFF	TGCGCCAGCAGCAGTCGAAGCGGTTACAATGAGCAGTTCTTC
TRBJ2-7	.	TRBV12-3/TRBV12-4	.	CASTLSEQYF	TGTGCCAGCACACTATCCGAGCAGTACTTC
TRBJ2-1	.	TRBV5-4	TRBD1	CASRTGGKNEQFF	TGTGCCAGCAGAACAGGGGGTAAAAATGAGCAGTTCTTC
TRBJ2-3	.	TRBV6-5	.	CASSHNSRTTDTQYF	TGTGCCAGCAGTCATAACAGTCGAACGACAGATACGCAGTATTTT
TRBJ1-3	few	TRBV19	.	CASPGRSGNTIYF	TGTGCCAGTCCAGGCCGCTCTGGAAACACCATATATTTT
TRBJ2-1	.	TRBV7-9	.	CASSPTARSYNEQFF	TGTGCCAGCAGCCCGACAGCGAGGTCCTACAATGAGCAGTTCTTC
TRBJ2-1	.	TRBV6-5	.	CASSRGLDYYNEQFF	TGTGCCAGCAGTCGGGGACTCGACTATTACAATGAGCAGTTCTTC
TRBJ2-1	.	TRBV9	.	CASSVEGVGGGGYNEQFF	TGTGCCAGCAGCGTAGAAGGCGTGGGGGGTGGAGGTTACAATGAGCAGTTCTTC
TRBJ2-7	.	TRBV18	TRBD1	CASSPQGADYEQYF	TGTGCCAGCTCCCCCCAGGGGGCGGATTACGAGCAGTACTTC